The rows below give T cell receptor beta chains drawn from one sample of a study of long-term antiretroviral therapy in people with HIV. Clones were read by immunoSEQ multiplex PCR, and TCRdb kept only the in-frame ones, dropping some. Of tens of thousands of clones listed, 80% to 95% are singletons. Sequencing was performed on unsorted PBMCs, taken just over 5 years after starting antiretroviral therapy. Receptors were obtained from a woman between 40 and 50 years old with HIV. CDR3s include the opening cysteine and the closing phenylalanine or tryptophan. A D gene is named only where the DNA matches it firmly. Part of the rows lack a size; the others show once, few, many or a class for expanded clones.

abundance: once; d_gene: TRBD1; len: 15; j_gene: TRBJ1-1; v_gene: TRBV27; CDR3aa: CASSHRTGWGTEAFF; CDR3nt: TGTGCCAGCAGTCACCGGACAGGGTGGGGCACTGAAGCTTTCTTT
abundance: NA; d_gene: TRBD2; len: 14; j_gene: TRBJ2-4; v_gene: TRBV29-1; CDR3aa: CSIRGGPTQSIQYF; CDR3nt: TGCAGCATCCGCGGGGGGCCCACGCAGAGCATTCAGTACTTC
abundance: NA; d_gene: NA; len: 14; j_gene: TRBJ2-7; v_gene: TRBV29-1; CDR3aa: CSVEASWSSYEQYF; CDR3nt: TGCAGCGTTGAGGCTAGCTGGAGCTCCTACGAGCAGTACTTC
abundance: once; d_gene: TRBD1; len: 12; j_gene: TRBJ2-3; v_gene: TRBV6-5; CDR3aa: CAVTGDTDTQYF; CDR3nt: TGTGCGGTCACAGGGGATACAGATACGCAGTATTTT
abundance: NA; d_gene: NA; len: 18; j_gene: TRBJ2-5; v_gene: TRBV5-4; CDR3aa: CASSLGVWTTAIQETQYF; CDR3nt: TGTGCCAGCAGCTTGGGGGTCTGGACCACAGCCATTCAAGAGACCCAGTACTTC
abundance: NA; d_gene: NA; len: 13; j_gene: TRBJ2-5; v_gene: TRBV5-1; CDR3aa: CASSLLGKETQYF; CDR3nt: TGCGCCAGCAGCTTACTAGGGAAAGAGACCCAGTACTTC
abundance: NA; d_gene: NA; len: 15; j_gene: TRBJ1-5; v_gene: TRBV5-8; CDR3aa: CASSLGTNSNQPQHF; CDR3nt: TGTGCCAGCAGCTTGGGGACAAATAGCAATCAGCCCCAGCATTTT
abundance: once; d_gene: TRBD1; len: 14; j_gene: TRBJ2-7; v_gene: TRBV13; CDR3aa: CASSYTRDRYEQYF; CDR3nt: TGTGCCAGCAGCTATACCCGGGACAGATACGAGCAGTACTTC
abundance: NA; d_gene: NA; len: 14; j_gene: TRBJ2-5; v_gene: TRBV5-4; CDR3aa: CASSLEGVRETQYF; CDR3nt: TGTGCCAGCAGCTTGGAAGGGGTTCGAGAGACCCAGTACTTC
abundance: NA; d_gene: TRBD1; len: 14; j_gene: TRBJ1-2; v_gene: TRBV6-6; CDR3aa: CASSWSGGWRGYTF; CDR3nt: TGTGCCAGCAGTTGGTCAGGGGGCTGGAGAGGCTACACCTTC
abundance: NA; d_gene: TRBD2; len: 14; j_gene: TRBJ2-7; v_gene: TRBV27; CDR3aa: CASSLSSGDRRQYF; CDR3nt: TGTGCCAGCAGTTTATCGAGCGGGGATAGGCGGCAGTACTTC
abundance: NA; d_gene: TRBD2; len: 15; j_gene: TRBJ2-3; v_gene: TRBV29-1; CDR3aa: CSASQLAGSTDTQYF; CDR3nt: TGCAGCGCAAGTCAACTAGCGGGGAGCACAGATACGCAGTATTTT
abundance: NA; d_gene: NA; len: 14; j_gene: TRBJ2-5; v_gene: TRBV30; CDR3aa: CAWSLGAGQETQYF; CDR3nt: TGTGCCTGGAGTTTGGGGGCAGGCCAAGAGACCCAGTACTTC
abundance: NA; d_gene: NA; len: 15; j_gene: TRBJ1-6; v_gene: TRBV13; CDR3aa: CASSLGDRDNSPLHF; CDR3nt: TGTGCCAGCAGCTTAGGCGACAGAGATAATTCACCCCTCCACTTT
abundance: NA; d_gene: NA; len: 15; j_gene: TRBJ1-3; v_gene: TRBV5-4; CDR3aa: CASSQDSFSGNTIYF; CDR3nt: TGTGCCAGCAGCCAAGACTCCTTCTCTGGAAACACCATATATTTT
abundance: once; d_gene: NA; len: 13; j_gene: TRBJ2-5; v_gene: TRBV6-5; CDR3aa: CASSAGDRETQYF; CDR3nt: TGTGCCAGCAGCGCAGGGGATAGAGAGACCCAGTACTTC
abundance: NA; d_gene: TRBD2; len: 17; j_gene: TRBJ2-3; v_gene: TRBV5-4; CDR3aa: CASRLAGTSTSTDTQYF; CDR3nt: TGTGCCAGCAGACTGGCCGGGACTAGCACTAGCACAGATACGCAGTATTTT
abundance: NA; d_gene: NA; len: 15; j_gene: TRBJ1-3; v_gene: TRBV6-5; CDR3aa: CASSSGVFSGNTIYF; CDR3nt: TGTGCCAGCAGTTCAGGTGTCTTCTCTGGAAACACCATATATTTT
abundance: once; d_gene: TRBD2; len: 15; j_gene: TRBJ2-7; v_gene: TRBV19; CDR3aa: CASSISSGEFYEQYF; CDR3nt: TGTGCCAGTAGTATCAGTAGCGGGGAGTTCTACGAGCAGTACTTC
abundance: NA; d_gene: NA; len: 14; j_gene: TRBJ2-7; v_gene: TRBV10-2; CDR3aa: CASSESGPGYEQYF; CDR3nt: TGCGCCAGCAGTGAGTCAGGGCCCGGCTACGAGCAGTACTTC
abundance: NA; d_gene: TRBD1; len: 16; j_gene: TRBJ2-5; v_gene: TRBV5-1; CDR3aa: CASSRETGGPQETQYF; CDR3nt: TGCGCCAGCAGCAGAGAGACAGGGGGGCCGCAAGAGACCCAGTACTTC
abundance: NA; d_gene: TRBD1; len: 17; j_gene: TRBJ2-2; v_gene: TRBV4-1; CDR3aa: CASSQDPRTGNTGELFF; CDR3nt: TGCGCCAGCAGCCAAGATCCTCGGACAGGGAACACCGGGGAGCTGTTTTTT
abundance: NA; d_gene: TRBD1; len: 18; j_gene: TRBJ2-7; v_gene: TRBV5-4; CDR3aa: CASSLGGQGLLSSYEQYF; CDR3nt: TGTGCCAGCAGCTTGGGGGGACAGGGCCTACTGAGCTCCTACGAGCAGTACTTC
abundance: NA; d_gene: TRBD2; len: 15; j_gene: TRBJ2-7; v_gene: TRBV7-8; CDR3aa: CASRVRELAVYEQYF; CDR3nt: TGTGCCAGCCGAGTGCGTGAACTAGCGGTTTACGAGCAGTACTTC
abundance: NA; d_gene: NA; len: 17; j_gene: TRBJ1-5; v_gene: TRBV10-3; CDR3aa: CAISENSAPYRNQPQHF; CDR3nt: TGTGCCATCAGTGAGAACAGTGCCCCTTATCGCAATCAGCCCCAGCATTTT
abundance: NA; d_gene: TRBD2; len: 15; j_gene: TRBJ2-2; v_gene: TRBV7-2; CDR3aa: CASSPYGTRSGELFF; CDR3nt: TGTGCCAGCAGCCCTTACGGGACTAGATCCGGGGAGCTGTTTTTT
abundance: NA; d_gene: NA; len: 15; j_gene: TRBJ1-1; v_gene: TRBV5-6; CDR3aa: CASSLAAGMNTEAFF; CDR3nt: TGTGCCAGCAGCTTGGCAGCAGGGATGAACACTGAAGCTTTCTTT
abundance: NA; d_gene: NA; len: 16; j_gene: TRBJ2-3; v_gene: TRBV4-1; CDR3aa: CASSQDTGGVGDTQYF; CDR3nt: TGCGCCAGCAGCCAAGATACAGGGGGGGTCGGGGATACGCAGTATTTT
abundance: NA; d_gene: TRBD2; len: 16; j_gene: TRBJ2-5; v_gene: TRBV5-4; CDR3aa: CASSPGAGGPVETQYF; CDR3nt: TGTGCCAGCAGCCCGGGGGCGGGAGGGCCCGTGGAGACCCAGTACTTC
abundance: NA; d_gene: NA; len: 16; j_gene: TRBJ2-2; v_gene: TRBV10-1; CDR3aa: CASRVGQAGDTGELFF; CDR3nt: TGCGCCAGCAGAGTGGGGCAGGCAGGTGACACCGGGGAGCTGTTTTTT
abundance: NA; d_gene: TRBD2; len: 16; j_gene: TRBJ2-3; v_gene: TRBV25-1; CDR3aa: CASSLGLAGAADTQYF; CDR3nt: TGTGCCAGCAGCTTAGGACTAGCGGGAGCAGCAGATACGCAGTATTTT
abundance: NA; d_gene: NA; len: 15; j_gene: TRBJ2-5; v_gene: TRBV13; CDR3aa: CASSLGTGYQETQYF; CDR3nt: TGTGCCAGCAGCTTAGGGACAGGATACCAAGAGACCCAGTACTTC
abundance: NA; d_gene: NA; len: 14; j_gene: TRBJ1-2; v_gene: TRBV9; CDR3aa: CASSLGQRNYGYTF; CDR3nt: TGTGCCAGCAGCTTAGGACAGCGAAACTATGGCTACACCTTC
abundance: NA; d_gene: TRBD2; len: 16; j_gene: TRBJ2-2; v_gene: TRBV7-9; CDR3aa: CASSRTGTSGTGELFF; CDR3nt: TGTGCCAGCAGCAGAACCGGGACTAGCGGTACCGGGGAGCTGTTTTTT
abundance: NA; d_gene: TRBD2; len: 14; j_gene: TRBJ2-7; v_gene: TRBV25-1; CDR3aa: CASSRDYSSYEQYF; CDR3nt: TGTGCCAGTTCCCGGGACTACAGCTCCTACGAGCAGTACTTC
abundance: NA; d_gene: TRBD1; len: 15; j_gene: TRBJ1-6; v_gene: TRBV6-1; CDR3aa: CASSFDRGRDSPLHF; CDR3nt: TGTGCCAGCAGTTTCGACAGGGGCCGGGATTCACCCCTCCACTTT
abundance: NA; d_gene: TRBD1; len: 16; j_gene: TRBJ1-4; v_gene: TRBV25-1; CDR3aa: CASSYGTGATNEKLFF; CDR3nt: TGTGCCAGCAGTTACGGGACAGGGGCAACTAATGAAAAACTGTTTTTT
abundance: NA; d_gene: TRBD1; len: 18; j_gene: TRBJ1-5; v_gene: TRBV10-1; CDR3aa: CASSSTGTGPYSNQPQHF; CDR3nt: TGCGCCAGCAGTTCCACCGGGACAGGGCCCTATAGCAATCAGCCCCAGCATTTT
abundance: NA; d_gene: NA; len: 14; j_gene: TRBJ1-5; v_gene: TRBV5-6; CDR3aa: CASSQGDVNQPQHF; CDR3nt: TGTGCCAGCAGCCAGGGTGATGTCAATCAGCCCCAGCATTTT
abundance: NA; d_gene: NA; len: 15; j_gene: TRBJ2-7; v_gene: TRBV7-9; CDR3aa: CASSLVGVTGHEQYF; CDR3nt: TGTGCCAGCAGCTTGGTGGGGGTTACCGGCCACGAGCAGTACTTC
abundance: NA; d_gene: NA; len: 12; j_gene: TRBJ1-1; v_gene: TRBV6-5; CDR3aa: CASSNRNTEAFF; CDR3nt: TGTGCCAGCAGTAACAGAAACACTGAAGCTTTCTTT
abundance: NA; d_gene: NA; len: 14; j_gene: TRBJ1-1; v_gene: TRBV5-1; CDR3aa: CASSPRDWYTEAFF; CDR3nt: TGCGCCAGCAGCCCCCGGGACTGGTACACTGAAGCTTTCTTT
abundance: NA; d_gene: NA; len: 16; j_gene: TRBJ2-3; v_gene: TRBV5-1; CDR3aa: CASSSGRTTSTDTQYF; CDR3nt: TGCGCCAGCAGCTCGGGTCGGACCACTAGCACAGATACGCAGTATTTT
abundance: NA; d_gene: TRBD2; len: 16; j_gene: TRBJ2-3; v_gene: TRBV7-8; CDR3aa: CASSATSGGRADTQYF; CDR3nt: TGTGCCAGCAGCGCGACTAGCGGGGGGCGGGCAGATACGCAGTATTTT
abundance: NA; d_gene: NA; len: 13; j_gene: TRBJ2-5; v_gene: TRBV4-3; CDR3aa: CASSTRLGQTQYF; CDR3nt: TGCGCCAGCAGCACCCGATTAGGGCAGACCCAGTACTTC
abundance: few; d_gene: NA; len: 14; j_gene: TRBJ1-2; v_gene: TRBV5-5; CDR3aa: CASSLDSGRYGYTF; CDR3nt: TGTGCCAGCAGCTTGGACAGTGGGAGGTATGGCTACACCTTC
abundance: few; d_gene: TRBD1; len: 15; j_gene: TRBJ1-4; v_gene: TRBV7-7; CDR3aa: CASSPGTGPNEKLFF; CDR3nt: TGTGCCAGCAGCCCCGGGACAGGACCTAATGAAAAACTGTTTTTT
abundance: NA; d_gene: NA; len: 14; j_gene: TRBJ1-5; v_gene: TRBV7-8; CDR3aa: CASSADRYNQPQHF; CDR3nt: TGTGCCAGCAGCGCAGACAGATACAATCAGCCCCAGCATTTT
abundance: NA; d_gene: NA; len: 13; j_gene: TRBJ2-2; v_gene: TRBV6-6; CDR3aa: CASSYRGTGELFF; CDR3nt: TGTGCCAGCAGTTACAGGGGCACCGGGGAGCTGTTTTTT
abundance: NA; d_gene: NA; len: 14; j_gene: TRBJ2-7; v_gene: TRBV5-1; CDR3aa: CASRPNNPSYEQYF; CDR3nt: TGCGCCAGCAGACCTAACAACCCCTCCTACGAGCAGTACTTC